These T cell receptor beta chains were read from a single sample in a study of blood T cells in healthy people across ages. Each CDR3 protein is one row after TCRdb ran MiXCR on the 5' RACE reads. The sample includes 2 million or so distinct CDR3 sequences, around 48% seen only once; the top ten take more than 2%. The material sequenced was blood. The receptors stem from a woman in her 40s in good health. Both conserved end residues are part of each CDR3. Each record gives: J gene, D gene, clone size, V gene, CDR3 DNA, CDR3 protein. D genes are given only for firm matches. The listing skips clone size in some rows; elsewhere it reads once, few, many or a size class.

>TRBJ2-4|-|few|TRBV9
TGTGCCAGCAGCCCACAAGAGACCGTAATCGGAAACATTCAGTACTTC
CASSPQETVIGNIQYF
>TRBJ2-5|-|few|TRBV5-6
TGTGCCAGCAGCTTGGCCGTCACTTCAGAGACCCAGTACTTC
CASSLAVTSETQYF
>TRBJ2-5|-|many|TRBV20-1
TGCAGTGCCCAGCGCCTGTTAGAGACCCAGTACTTC
CSAQRLLETQYF
>TRBJ2-5|-|few|TRBV7-9
TGTGCCAGCAGCTTTTTTGGTCTAAAGCTGGAGACCCAGTACTTC
CASSFFGLKLETQYF
>TRBJ2-1|-|-|TRBV27
TGTGCCAGCAGTTTAAAGGCCGGGGCGCAGTTCTTC
CASSLKAGAQFF
>TRBJ1-2|-|-|TRBV7-2
TGTGCCAGCAGCCAACGGCAGGGAGGCGGCTATGGCTACACCTTC
CASSQRQGGGYGYTF
>TRBJ2-7|-|once|TRBV5-1
TGCCCCAGCAGCACCAACAGGGACTCCTACAATGAGCAGTACTTC
CPSSTNRDSYNEQYF
>TRBJ1-2|-|few|TRBV10-3
TGTGCCATCAGTGAAGGCAGTATAAATGGCTACACCTTC
CAISEGSINGYTF
>TRBJ1-2|TRBD1|-|TRBV12-3/TRBV12-4
TGTGCCAGCAGCCCGAGCCCGGGACAGGGGGTAGGGGGCTACACCTTC
CASSPSPGQGVGGYTF
>TRBJ2-4|-|-|TRBV7-9
TGTGCCAGCAGCTTAGTTCCACCTAGGAACATTCAGTACTTC
CASSLVPPRNIQYF
>TRBJ2-3|-|few|TRBV3-1
TGTGCCAGCAGCCAAGGGGCGGGTGTGGAGGGAGATACGCAGTATTTT
CASSQGAGVEGDTQYF
>TRBJ1-2|TRBD1|-|TRBV20-1
TGCAGTGCACGGGGGACAGAGGTGTACACCTTC
CSARGTEVYTF
>TRBJ2-2|-|-|TRBV4-2
TGTGCCAGCAGCCAAGGGTTTTATCCGGGGGAAAACACCGGGGAGCTGTTTTTT
CASSQGFYPGENTGELFF
>TRBJ2-5|-|few|TRBV4-3
TGCGCCAGCAGCCAGGGGAAGGGGGAGACCCAGTACTTC
CASSQGKGETQYF
>TRBJ2-5|TRBD2|-|TRBV9
TGTGCCAGCAGCCCCGGGACTAGCGGGGGCGTGTTCCCCCAAGAGACCCAGTACTTC
CASSPGTSGGVFPQETQYF
>TRBJ1-1|-|-|TRBV21-1
TGTGCCAGCAGCAACTGGGGACTCCCACCGAACACTGAAGCTTTCTTT
CASSNWGLPPNTEAFF
>TRBJ2-3|-|-|TRBV12-5
TGTGCTAGTGGTTTGGGACAGGCTCGCACAGATACGCAGTATTTT
CASGLGQARTDTQYF
>TRBJ2-7|-|-|TRBV10-2
TGCGCCAGCAGTGAGGGCACTCGCTACGAGCGGTACTTC
CASSEGTRYERYF
>TRBJ2-7|-|-|TRBV29-1
TGCAGCGTTGAAGCGGACTACGAGCAGTACTTC
CSVEADYEQYF
>TRBJ2-1|-|few|TRBV4-3
TGCGCCAGCAGCCAAGATGACAGGTCCTACAATGAGCAGTTCTTC
CASSQDDRSYNEQFF
>TRBJ2-3|-|once|TRBV4-2
TGTGCCAGCAGCCAAGATTGGGCCCCCTCCCGCACAGATACGCAGTATTTT
CASSQDWAPSRTDTQYF
>TRBJ1-5|-|-|TRBV4-1
TGCGCCAGCAGCCAACCTGGAAGGAATCAGCCCCAGCATTTT
CASSQPGRNQPQHF
>TRBJ2-5|TRBD2|few|TRBV2
TGTGCCAGCAGTGTGACTAGCGGGGGGGACGTTGGAGAGACCCAGTACTTC
CASSVTSGGDVGETQYF
>TRBJ2-2|-|many|TRBV5-6
TGTGCCAGCAGCCAGAACACCGGGGAGCTGTTTTTT
CASSQNTGELFF
>TRBJ2-1|-|few|TRBV7-9
TGTGCCGCTTTCCGATCTGTAGGTGAGCAGTTCTTC
CAAFRSVGEQFF
>TRBJ2-3|-|-|TRBV21-1
TGTGCCAGCAGGGTGCGCGGGAGACGGATAGGGGCCACAGATACGCAGTATTTT
CASRVRGRRIGATDTQYF
>TRBJ2-5|-|-|TRBV14
TGTGCCAGCAGCCAAGATATAGGCCTCTACCAAGAGACCCAGTACTTC
CASSQDIGLYQETQYF
>TRBJ2-7|-|-|TRBV10-2
TGCGCCAGCAGTGAGTCCGCCGGAGGGGGCTCCTACGAGCAGTACTTC
CASSESAGGGSYEQYF